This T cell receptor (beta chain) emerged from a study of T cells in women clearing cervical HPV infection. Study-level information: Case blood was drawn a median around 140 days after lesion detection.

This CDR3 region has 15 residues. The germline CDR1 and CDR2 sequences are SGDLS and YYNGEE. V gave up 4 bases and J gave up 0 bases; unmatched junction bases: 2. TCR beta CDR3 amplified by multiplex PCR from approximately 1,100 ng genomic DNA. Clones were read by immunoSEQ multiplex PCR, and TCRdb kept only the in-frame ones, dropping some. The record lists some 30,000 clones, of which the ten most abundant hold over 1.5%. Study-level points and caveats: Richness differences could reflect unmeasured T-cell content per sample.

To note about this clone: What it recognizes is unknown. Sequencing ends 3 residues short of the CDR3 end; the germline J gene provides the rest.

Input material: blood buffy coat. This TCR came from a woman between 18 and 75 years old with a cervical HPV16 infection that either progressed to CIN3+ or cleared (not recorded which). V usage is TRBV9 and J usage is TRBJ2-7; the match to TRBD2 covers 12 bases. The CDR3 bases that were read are TGTGCCAGCAGCCAGACTAGCGGGAGCTCCTACGAG. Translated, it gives CASSQTSGSSYE. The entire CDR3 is CASSQTSGSSYEQYF.